These 20 T cell receptor beta chains share one sample of origin, sequenced in a study of technical replicates of blood from a handful of donors. Sequencing used immunoSEQ multiplex PCR; TCRdb keeps in-frame clones, though not all of them. Of tens of thousands of clones in the sample, around 94% were seen once. The sample taken for sequencing was T cells isolated from PBMCs. The source of these receptors is a human donor in good health.

This chain joins TRBV4-1 and TRBJ1-1; D is unclear. Trimming took 0 bases from V and 5 from J, leaving 16 bases between them. This CDR3 is built from 16 residues. Germline assignment: CDR1 MGHRA and CDR2 YSYEKL. Here the CDR3 DNA reads TGCGCCAGCAGCCAAGATTCCATCGGTCGAGAGACTGAAGCTTTCTTT. Amino acid sequence: CASSQDSIGRETEAFF.

In DNA form, the CDR3 reads TGCGCCAGCAGTGACCCGGTCGGACAAACTACAGATACGCAGTATTTT. Protein: CASSDPVGQTTDTQYF. The genes are TRBV10-1 and TRBJ2-3, with D perhaps matching TRBD1 (5 bases). V dropped 3 bases and J dropped 3 bases, with 16 bases sitting between them. The CDR3 runs to 16 residues. Germline-derived CDR1 and CDR2 are WNHNN and SYGVQD (reference sequence).

This chain uses TRBV18 with TRBJ2-7, with 9 bases that match TRBD2. V lost 3 bases to trimming and J lost 2 bases; unmatched junction nucleotides: 8. Germline lookup yields CDR1 KGHSH and CDR2 LQKENI. The CDR3 has 16 amino acids. The CDR3 region is CASSPPGAGGPYEQYF. DNA of the CDR3: TGTGCCAGCTCACCCCCCGGGGCGGGAGGGCCCTACGAGCAGTACTTC.

This sequence joins TRBV10-1 and TRBJ2-7, with 8 bases fitting TRBD2. With V trimmed by 5 bases and J by 0 bases, 3 bases remained unmatched. This CDR3 is built from 14 residues. The germline gives CDR1 WNHNN, CDR2 SYGVQD (reference sequence). The CDR3 coding sequence is TGCGCCAGCAGTCCCGGGGGGGCCTCCTACGAGCAGTACTTC. Its translation: CASSPGGASYEQYF.

The J gene is TRBJ1-3, the V gene TRBV19; unclear D gene. V lost 7 bases and J lost 2, with 6 bases in between. Germline V lookup: CDR1 LNHDA, CDR2 SQIVND (reference sequence). This CDR3 spans 12 amino acids. CDR3 DNA sequence: TGTGCCAGTATAGCTCCTGGAAACACCATATATTTT. It codes for CASIAPGNTIYF.

This clone was seen just once. This chain uses TRBV5-1 with TRBJ2-3; a possible D gene is TRBD2 (6 bases). From germline, CDR1 is SGHRS and CDR2 YFSETQ. Trimming removed 7 bases from V and 0 bases from J, with 12 bases in between. This CDR3 contains 14 residues. The CDR3 region is CASRPSGSTDTQYF. CDR3 DNA sequence: TGCGCCAGCCGGCCCAGCGGGAGCACAGATACGCAGTATTTT.

The V and J genes are TRBV4-1 and TRBJ1-2, with D tentatively TRBD1 (5 bases). Trimming cost V 3 bases and J 6 bases, with 11 bases left between them. There are 13 residues in the CDR3. In germline, CDR1 is MGHRA, CDR2 YSYEKL. CDR3 amino acids: CASSQPTGDGYTF. CDR3 DNA: TGCGCCAGCAGCCAGCCTACGGGGGATGGCTACACCTTC.

The chain combines TRBV5-1 with TRBJ2-7, with 8 bases matching TRBD1. CDR1 and CDR2 (germline): SGHRS, YFSETQ. CDR3 length equals 16 residues. The junction had 9 bases not matched to a gene; V was cut back by 4 bases and J by 0 bases. The CDR3: CASSPERDRSSYEQYF. CDR3 nucleotides: TGCGCCAGCAGCCCGGAAAGGGACAGGAGCTCCTACGAGCAGTACTTC.

This rearrangement joins TRBV5-1 to TRBJ2-3; a weak D match, TRBD2 (5 bases). The germline V gene has CDR1 SGHRS and CDR2 YFSETQ. The CDR3 is 15 residues long. V was trimmed by 3 bases and J by 2 bases, leaving 13 bases between them. The CDR3 sequence is CASSSTGFLTDTQYF. In nucleotides, the CDR3 is TGCGCCAGCAGCTCAACGGGATTCCTCACAGATACGCAGTATTTT.

The CDR3 region is CATSRQGVSYEQYF. The CDR3 DNA reads as TGTGCCACCAGCAGACAGGGGGTCTCCTACGAGCAGTACTTC. This chain uses TRBV15 with TRBJ2-7; 7 nucleotides align to TRBD1. Germline values: CDR1 LNHNV, CDR2 YYDKDF (reference sequence). The length of the CDR3 is 14 residues. The junction had 1 base not matched to a gene; V was cut back by 2 bases and J by 0 bases.

The chain links TRBV5-1 to TRBJ1-5; D is possibly TRBD1 (6 bases). V dropped 4 bases and J dropped 6 bases, with 14 bases sitting between them. The germline CDR1 and CDR2 sequences are SGHRS and YFSETQ. The CDR3 is 14 residues long. The CDR3 region has the DNA TGCGCCAGCAGCCCCACACAGGGCGCTCAGCCCCAGCATTTT. Protein: CASSPTQGAQPQHF.

The chain couples TRBV19 to TRBJ2-2; 10 bases line up with TRBD2. V was clipped by 5 bases and J by 6 bases; unmatched bases: 3. This CDR3 is 14 amino acids long. Germline values: CDR1 LNHDA, CDR2 SQIVND (reference sequence). The CDR3 DNA reads as TGTGCCAGTAGTGTAGCGGGAGGTTCCGGGGAGCTGTTTTTT. Its translation is CASSVAGGSGELFF.

This chain links TRBV6-5 with TRBJ2-1, with a weak D call TRBD2 (6 bases). Germline loops: CDR1 MNHEY, CDR2 SVGAGI. CDR3 length: 13 amino acids. Trimming left V 4 bases short and J 6 bases short, with 10 bases between. Here the CDR3 reads CASSFGLSNEQFF. The CDR3 nucleotides read TGTGCCAGCAGTTTCGGACTATCCAATGAGCAGTTCTTC.

The chain's CDR3 is CASSWGLAGDNEQFF. CDR3 DNA: TGCGCCAGCAGCTGGGGACTAGCGGGAGATAATGAGCAGTTCTTC. The rearrangement links TRBV5-1 to TRBJ2-1; 14 positions agree with TRBD2. Unmatched junction bases numbered 3, after V lost 3 bases and J lost 7 bases. Germline V gives CDR1 SGHRS, CDR2 YFSETQ. The CDR3 contains 15 residues.

J is TRBJ2-2 and V is TRBV28; D gene uncertain. Looked up from germline, CDR1 is MDHEN and CDR2 is SYDVKM. The CDR3 loop spans 14 amino acids. The V and J ends lost 1 base and 7 bases respectively, with 10 bases between them. CDR3 sequence (DNA): TGTGCCAGCAGTTTATCCCCAGGTGTCGGGGAGCTGTTTTTT. This sequence encodes CASSLSPGVGELFF.

CDR3 residues: CASGRISGANVLTF. The CDR3 DNA sequence: TGTGCCAGCGGCAGAATCTCTGGGGCCAACGTCCTGACTTTC. The chain links TRBV2 to TRBJ2-6; D remains unclear. Germline V lookup: CDR1 SNHLY, CDR2 FYNNEI. Trimming removed 8 bases from V and 0 bases from J, with 8 bases in between. CDR3 length equals 14 residues.

The rearrangement links TRBV5-6 to TRBJ2-1; tentative D call: TRBD1 (5 bases). V lost 4 bases and J 3 bases, leaving 11 bases between the germline ends. The length of the CDR3 is 14 residues. CDR1 and CDR2 from the germline V gene are SGHDT and YYEEEE. CDR3 loop: CASSPVGLYNEQFF. The CDR3 DNA sequence: TGTGCCAGCAGCCCGGTGGGGCTCTACAATGAGCAGTTCTTC.

The rearrangement links TRBV28 to TRBJ2-3; possibly TRBD2 for D (6 bases). There are 15 residues in the CDR3. The V gene's germline CDR1 is MDHEN and CDR2 SYDVKM. The V end was cut by 5 bases, the J end by 1 base, with 13 bases between. CDR3 in amino acids: CASSPSGGGTDTQYF. The CDR3 nucleotides read TGTGCCAGCAGTCCCAGTGGCGGGGGCACAGATACGCAGTATTTT. Full variable domain (remainder filled in from reference TRBV28 and TRBJ2-3): DVKVTQSSRYLVKRTGEKVFLECVQDMDHENMFWYRQDPGLGLRLIYFSYDVKMKEKGDIPEGYSVSREKKERFSLILESASTNQTSMYLCASSPSGGGTDTQYFGPGTRLTVL.

The J gene is TRBJ1-5, the V gene TRBV6-1, with TRBD1 matching 9 bases. The germline V gene has CDR1 MNHNS and CDR2 SASEGT. The V segment lost 7 bases and the J segment 7 bases; nucleotides outside the gene matches: 11. This CDR3 has 15 amino acids. CDR3 sequence reads: CASTAGTGTLQPQHF. The CDR3 DNA is TGTGCCAGCACCGCCGGGACAGGGACACTACAGCCCCAGCATTTT.

CDR3 protein: CASSPGLAGGLQETQYF. The CDR3 nucleotides are TGTGCCAGCAGCCCGGGACTAGCGGGAGGTCTGCAGGAGACCCAGTACTTC. The chain uses TRBV7-7 and TRBJ2-5; 15 bases agree with TRBD2. Germline V gives CDR1 SSHAT, CDR2 FNYEAQ (reference sequence). The ends lost 5 bases at V and 5 bases at J; junction bases unmatched: 9. The CDR3 is made up of 17 amino acids.